This paragraph covers one T cell receptor beta chain sequence. Antigen specificity is unknown. V was clipped by 4 bases and J by 5 bases, with 17 bases between them. The length of the CDR3 is 15 residues. The germline CDR1 and CDR2 sequences are ENHRY and SYGVKD. The record originates from a study of T cell responses to AZD1222 COVID-19 vaccine. Study overall: It was second doses at about 4 or about 12 weeks that were pooled.

General study findings and limits: Spike-specific TCR repertoires showed rising breadth and depth after two AZD1222 doses. Clonal diversity was possibly underestimated; the donors were predominantly white British and more often female. Unmutated regions of variants are reportedly targeted by nearly half of spike-specific TCRs.

Some clones are missing from TCRdb's copy, which holds only in-frame ones; the method was immunoSEQ multiplex PCR. Among more than 150,000 clones, roughly 90% were seen once, and the ten largest hold 4.4%. The rearrangement links TRBV10-3 to TRBJ2-5; D assignment may be TRBD1 or TRBD2 (5 bases each). This sequence originates from an adult in good health. Here the sequenced sample was peripheral blood, taken on day 0 of AZD1222 vaccination. As DNA, the CDR3 is TGTGCCATCAGTGGGGAGCTAGGGGCAGGTGAGACCCAGTACTTC. Protein product: CAISGELGAGETQYF.